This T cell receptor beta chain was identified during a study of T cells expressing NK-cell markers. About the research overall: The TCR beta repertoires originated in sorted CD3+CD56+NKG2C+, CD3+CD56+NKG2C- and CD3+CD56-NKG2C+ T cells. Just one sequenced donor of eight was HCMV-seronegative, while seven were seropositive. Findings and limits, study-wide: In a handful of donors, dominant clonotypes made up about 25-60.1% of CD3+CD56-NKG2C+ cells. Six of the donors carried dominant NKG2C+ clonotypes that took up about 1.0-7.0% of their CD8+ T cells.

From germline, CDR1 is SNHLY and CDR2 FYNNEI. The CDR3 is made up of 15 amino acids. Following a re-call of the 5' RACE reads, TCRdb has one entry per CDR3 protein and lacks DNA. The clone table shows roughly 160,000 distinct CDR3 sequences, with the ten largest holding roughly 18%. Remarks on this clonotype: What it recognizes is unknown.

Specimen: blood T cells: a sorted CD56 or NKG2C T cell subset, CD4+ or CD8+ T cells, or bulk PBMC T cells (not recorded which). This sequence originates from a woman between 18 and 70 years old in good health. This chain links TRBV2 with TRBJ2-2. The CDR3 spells CASSESGMNTGELFF.